These T cell receptor beta chains were read from a single sample in a study of T cells after yellow fever vaccination. TCRdb reanalysed the 5' RACE reads using MiXCR and keeps one entry per CDR3 protein. The data hold 95,000 to 100,000 distinct CDR3 sequences, with around 5.8% observed a single time. This material consisted of CD8+ T cells sorted from PBMCs, taken 10 days after the yellow fever booster vaccination. All receptors come from a man younger than 30 who received the YFV17D yellow fever vaccine. Each CDR3 is given with its conserved first and last residue. Each record gives: CDR3 protein, CDR3 DNA, D gene, J gene, clone size, V gene. D genes are given only for firm matches. Rows give clone size only sometimes, using once, few, many, or a class for an expanded clone.

CASSLGIFGGQFF,TGTGCCAGCAGCTTAGGGATTTTTGGGGGGCAGTTCTTC,.,TRBJ2-1,.,TRBV7-2
CASSQARTYEQYF,TGCGCCAGCAGCCAAGCCAGGACCTACGAGCAGTACTTC,.,TRBJ2-7,many,TRBV4-3
CASSRILPGYTF,TGTGCCAGCAGTCGAATCTTACCCGGCTACACCTTC,.,TRBJ1-2,few,TRBV6-6
CATSEKYFPNTGELFF,TGTGCCACCAGTGAAAAGTACTTCCCGAACACCGGGGAGCTGTTTTTT,.,TRBJ2-2,.,TRBV24-1
CASSLAAAVYGYTF,TGTGCCAGCAGCTTAGCGGCTGCTGTCTATGGCTACACCTTC,.,TRBJ1-2,few,TRBV7-2
CSVDGLRQTGGGQETQYF,TGCAGCGTTGACGGCCTGAGACAGACAGGGGGTGGCCAAGAGACCCAGTACTTC,TRBD1,TRBJ2-5,.,TRBV29-1
CASSLGAGGEQFF,TGTGCCAGTAGTCTCGGGGCAGGGGGTGAGCAGTTCTTC,TRBD1,TRBJ2-1,few,TRBV19
CASSQAAGELFF,TGTGCCAGCAGCCAGGCGGCCGGGGAGCTGTTTTTT,.,TRBJ2-2,.,TRBV6-5
CASSFESEAFF,TGTGCCAGCAGCTTTGAATCTGAAGCTTTCTTT,.,TRBJ1-1,.,TRBV7-9
CASSQDGRRREGEYF,TGCGCCAGCAGCCAAGATGGGAGGCGGAGGGAAGGGGAGTACTTC,.,TRBJ2-5,many,TRBV4-3
CASRLRQGDLYGYTF,TGTGCCAGTAGACTAAGACAGGGCGACCTCTATGGCTACACCTTC,TRBD1,TRBJ1-2,.,TRBV19
CASSAMAPDRGRDNEQFF,TGTGCCAGCAGTGCCATGGCCCCCGACAGGGGGCGGGACAATGAGCAGTTCTTC,TRBD1,TRBJ2-1,.,TRBV25-1
CASSPTVTEAFF,TGTGCCAGCAGCCCGACAGTCACTGAAGCTTTCTTT,.,TRBJ1-1,few,TRBV7-8
CASSVEGGNTEAFF,TGTGCCAGCAGCGTAGAGGGCGGGAACACTGAAGCTTTCTTT,.,TRBJ1-1,.,TRBV9
CASSSPSPSGYLQETQYF,TGTGCCAGCAGTTCTCCCTCCCCCTCGGGTTATCTACAAGAGACCCAGTACTTC,.,TRBJ2-5,many,TRBV6-6
CASSLAGVLFF,TGTGCCAGCAGTTTAGCAGGGGTGCTGTTTTTT,.,TRBJ1-4,few,TRBV12-3/TRBV12-4
CASSSTGPTGVNGYTF,TGTGCCAGCAGCTCAACCGGACCGACAGGGGTAAATGGCTACACCTTC,TRBD1,TRBJ1-2,few,TRBV7-2
CAWSRTSGADTQYF,TGTGCCTGGAGTAGAACTAGCGGGGCAGATACGCAGTATTTT,TRBD2,TRBJ2-3,few,TRBV30
CATSGSLTDTQYF,TGTGCCACCAGCGGGAGCCTGACAGATACGCAGTATTTT,.,TRBJ2-3,few,TRBV15
CSARGRGRGLYNEQFF,TGCAGTGCTAGAGGGCGGGGCAGGGGACTATACAATGAGCAGTTCTTC,.,TRBJ2-1,.,TRBV20-1
CSANLPTGGLYEQYF,TGCAGTGCTAATCTCCCGACAGGGGGATTATACGAGCAGTACTTC,TRBD1,TRBJ2-7,.,TRBV20-1
CASRPPRGASAGELFF,TGTGCCAGCAGACCCCCCAGGGGAGCTTCGGCCGGGGAGCTGTTTTTT,.,TRBJ2-2,.,TRBV6-6
CASSPRDSPPDTQYF,TGTGCCAGCAGCCCCAGGGACAGTCCTCCAGATACGCAGTATTTT,TRBD1,TRBJ2-3,.,TRBV14
CASRGGNYGYTF,TGTGCCAGCCGGGGGGGAAACTATGGCTACACCTTC,.,TRBJ1-2,.,TRBV6-2/TRBV6-3